Sequencing of this TCR beta chain was carried out in a study of T cell responses to AZD1222 COVID-19 vaccine. The assay was immunoSEQ multiplex PCR, and TCRdb's table has in-frame clones only and misses some. The profile shows around 130,000 clones, 85% to 90% of them singletons. Whole-study findings and limits: Females made up more of the donors, who were largely white British, and clonal diversity may have come out too low.

V gave up 4 bases and J gave up 6 bases, with 18 bases separating them. Germline CDR1 and CDR2: SGHRS and YFSETQ. The CDR3 runs to 15 residues. This clone showed up just once. Its antigen remains unidentified. The sample consisted of peripheral blood, taken on day 0 of AZD1222 vaccination. The sequence was obtained from an adult in good health. The chain recombines TRBV5-1 with TRBJ2-3; D is possibly TRBD2 (5 bases). This CDR3 reads CASSLSGPVPDTQYF. In DNA form, the CDR3 reads TGCGCCAGCAGCCTAAGCGGCCCCGTACCCGATACGCAGTATTTT. Combining the CDR3 with reference TRBV5-1 and TRBJ2-3 gives the whole variable domain KAGVTQTPRYLIKTRGQQVTLSCSPISGHRSVSWYQQTPGQGLQFLFEYFSETQRNKGNFPGRFSGRQFSNSRSEMNVSTLELGDSALYLCASSLSGPVPDTQYFGPGTRLTVL.